The T cell receptor (beta chain) under discussion was sequenced for a study of CD8+ T cells in alopecia areata. Study results and caveats: Normal skin's resident alphabeta T cells are also sequenced in scalp samples.

Lesional scalp punch biopsies and peripheral blood came from alopecia areata patients. Sorting separated CD4+ and CD8+ T cells out of PBMCs. RNA was isolated and reverse transcribed to cDNA, the sequencing template. Assay used: immunoSEQ multiplex PCR; TCRdb lists only in-frame clones, some missing. Found here are just over 30,000 clones, around 62% of them singletons; the top ten hold approximately 19%. The CDR3 extends over 15 amino acids. After removal of 5 bases from V and 0 bases from J, the junction contained 4 bases not matched to a gene. Looked up from germline, CDR1 is SGHRS and CDR2 is YFSETQ. This clone was found once. The antigen is not known.

This clonotype was obtained from a human donor with alopecia areata. The specimen was NKG2D-high CD8+ T cells sorted from blood. The rearrangement uses TRBV5-1 and TRBJ2-3, with TRBD2 matching 9 bases. The CDR3 DNA follows: TGCGCCAGCAGGTTTGGGACTAGCAGCACAGATACGCAGTATTTT. The encoded protein is CASRFGTSSTDTQYF.